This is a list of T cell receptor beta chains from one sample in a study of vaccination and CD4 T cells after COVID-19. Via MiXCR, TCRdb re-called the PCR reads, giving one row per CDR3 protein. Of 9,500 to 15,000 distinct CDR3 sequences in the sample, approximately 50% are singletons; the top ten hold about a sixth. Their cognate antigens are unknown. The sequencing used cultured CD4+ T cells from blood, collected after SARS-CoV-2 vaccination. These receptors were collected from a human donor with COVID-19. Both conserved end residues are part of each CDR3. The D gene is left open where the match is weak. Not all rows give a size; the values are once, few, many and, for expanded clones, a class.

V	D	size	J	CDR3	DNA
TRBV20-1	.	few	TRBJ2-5	CSAARGAGETQYF	TGCAGTGCTGCCCGCGGGGCTGGAGAGACCCAGTACTTC
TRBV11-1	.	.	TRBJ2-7	CASSLAQRYEQYF	TGTGCCAGCAGCTTAGCGCAGCGCTACGAGCAGTACTTC
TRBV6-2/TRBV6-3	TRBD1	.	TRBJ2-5	CASRPGQGAISYQETQYF	TGTGCCAGCAGACCGGGACAGGGGGCAATATCGTACCAAGAGACCCAGTACTTC
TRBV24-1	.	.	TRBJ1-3	CATSDFPGTEISSGNTIYF	TGTGCCACCAGTGATTTTCCCGGGACGGAGATATCCTCTGGAAACACCATATATTTT
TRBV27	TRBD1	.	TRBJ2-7	CASAYKPGQYYEQYF	TGTGCCAGCGCCTACAAGCCGGGACAGTACTACGAGCAGTACTTC
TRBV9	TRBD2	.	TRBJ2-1	CASTTLGLADNEQFF	TGTGCCAGCACAACTCTGGGACTAGCGGACAATGAGCAGTTCTTC
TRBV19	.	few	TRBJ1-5	CASSYRVVQPQHF	TGTGCCAGTAGTTACAGGGTAGTTCAGCCCCAGCATTTT
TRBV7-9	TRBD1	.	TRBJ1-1	CASDTLVGQGILAFF	TGTGCCAGCGACACCCTTGTGGGACAGGGAATCCTAGCTTTCTTT
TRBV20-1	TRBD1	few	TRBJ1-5	CSARTGRRWDQPQHF	TGCAGTGCACGGACAGGCCGAAGGTGGGATCAGCCCCAGCATTTT
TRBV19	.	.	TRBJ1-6	CASSIPTGGSPLHF	TGTGCCAGTAGTATCCCCACCGGAGGTTCACCCCTCCACTTT
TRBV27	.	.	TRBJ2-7	CGSSFSESSYEQYF	TGTGGCAGCAGTTTCAGTGAGAGCTCCTACGAGCAGTACTTC
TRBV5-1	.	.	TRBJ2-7	CASSLLAGALYEQYF	TGCGCCAGCAGCTTGCTTGCCGGAGCACTTTACGAGCAGTACTTC
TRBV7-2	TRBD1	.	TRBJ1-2	CASSGQQGYYGYTF	TGTGCCAGCAGCGGGCAACAGGGGTACTATGGCTACACCTTC
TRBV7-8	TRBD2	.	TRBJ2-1	CASSSVRAGGWDEQFF	TGTGCCAGCAGCTCTGTACGAGCGGGGGGGTGGGATGAGCAGTTCTTC
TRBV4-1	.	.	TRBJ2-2	CASSSRGNTGELFF	TGCGCCAGCAGCTCCCGCGGGAACACCGGGGAGCTGTTTTTT
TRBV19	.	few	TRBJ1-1	CASTLSFNTEAFF	TGTGCCAGTACCTTGTCGTTTAACACTGAAGCTTTCTTT
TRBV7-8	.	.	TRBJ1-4	CASSLLRGKKLFF	TGTGCCAGCAGCTTGTTGCGGGGGAAAAAACTGTTTTTT
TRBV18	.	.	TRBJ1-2	CASSPLQGGDYGYTF	TGTGCCAGCTCACCGCTGCAGGGAGGAGACTATGGCTACACCTTC
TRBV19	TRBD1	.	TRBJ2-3	CASSMRTGSSGTDTQYF	TGTGCCAGTAGTATGAGGACAGGCTCTTCGGGGACAGATACGCAGTATTTT
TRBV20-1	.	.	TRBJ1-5	CSAIRQSNQPQHF	TGCAGTGCTATAAGACAGAGCAATCAGCCCCAGCATTTT
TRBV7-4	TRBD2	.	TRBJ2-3	CASSSTPHRLAVHTQYF	TGTGCCAGCAGCTCCACCCCTCATAGACTAGCGGTGCATACGCAGTATTTT